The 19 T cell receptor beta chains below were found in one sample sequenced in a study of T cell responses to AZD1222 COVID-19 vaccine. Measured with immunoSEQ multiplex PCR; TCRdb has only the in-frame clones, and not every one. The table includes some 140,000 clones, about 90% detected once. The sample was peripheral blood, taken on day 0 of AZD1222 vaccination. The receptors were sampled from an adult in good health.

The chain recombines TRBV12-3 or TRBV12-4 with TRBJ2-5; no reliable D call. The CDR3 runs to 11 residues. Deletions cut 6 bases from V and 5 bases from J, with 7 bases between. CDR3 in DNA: TGTGCCAGCAGCCTCGGTGAGACCCAGTACTTC. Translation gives CASSLGETQYF.

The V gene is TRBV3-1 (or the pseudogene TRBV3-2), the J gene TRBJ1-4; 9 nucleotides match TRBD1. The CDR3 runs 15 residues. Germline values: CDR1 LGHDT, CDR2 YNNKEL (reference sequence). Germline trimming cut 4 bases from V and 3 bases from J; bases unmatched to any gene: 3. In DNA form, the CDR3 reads TGTGCCAGCAGCCTCGGACAGGGGCCTAATGAAAAACTGTTTTTT. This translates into CASSLGQGPNEKLFF.

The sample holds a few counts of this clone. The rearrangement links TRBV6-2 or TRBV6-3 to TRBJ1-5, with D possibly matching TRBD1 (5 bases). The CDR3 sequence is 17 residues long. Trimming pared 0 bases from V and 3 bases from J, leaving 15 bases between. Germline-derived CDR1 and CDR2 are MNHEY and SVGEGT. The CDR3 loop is CASSYSSFRQPNQPQHF. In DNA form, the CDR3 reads TGTGCCAGCAGTTACTCGAGTTTTAGACAGCCCAATCAGCCCCAGCATTTT.

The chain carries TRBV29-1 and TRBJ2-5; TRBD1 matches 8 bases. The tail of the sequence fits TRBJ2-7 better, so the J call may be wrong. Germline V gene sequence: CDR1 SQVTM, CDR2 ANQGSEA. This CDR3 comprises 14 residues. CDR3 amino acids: CSVVTGDRSYEQYF. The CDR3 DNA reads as TGCAGCGTCGTGACAGGGGATCGCTCCTACGAGCAGTACTTC.

The CDR3 DNA reads as TGTGCCAGCAGCCCAGGGGCTGAAGCTTTCTTT. It yields the protein CASSPGAEAFF. This chain uses TRBV7-9 with TRBJ1-1; TRBD1 might be the D (6 bases). The V end lost 5 bases, the J end lost 6 bases, and 7 bases lay between the germline ends. Germline-derived CDR1 and CDR2 are SEHNR and FQNEAQ (reference sequence). The CDR3 extends over 11 amino acids.

The CDR3 sequence: CASSYPTGNYGYTF. The CDR3 nucleotides are TGTGCCAGCAGTTACCCGACGGGCAACTATGGCTACACCTTC. The V and J genes are TRBV6-2 or TRBV6-3 and TRBJ1-2, with D unclear. The CDR3 is 14 residues long. V was trimmed by 2 bases and J by 2 bases, leaving 9 bases between them. The V gene's germline CDR1 is MNHEY and CDR2 SVGEGT.

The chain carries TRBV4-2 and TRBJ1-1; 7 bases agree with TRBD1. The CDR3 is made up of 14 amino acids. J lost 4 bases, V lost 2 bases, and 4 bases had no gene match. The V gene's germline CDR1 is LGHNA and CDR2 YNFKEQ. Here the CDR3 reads CASSQTGVGTEAFF. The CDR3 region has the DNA TGTGCCAGCAGCCAAACAGGGGTTGGCACTGAAGCTTTCTTT.

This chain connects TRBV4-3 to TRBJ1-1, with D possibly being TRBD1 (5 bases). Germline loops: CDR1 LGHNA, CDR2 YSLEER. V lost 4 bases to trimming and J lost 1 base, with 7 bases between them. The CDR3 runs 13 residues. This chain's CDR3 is CASSPTENTEAFF. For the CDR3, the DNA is TGCGCCAGCAGCCCGACAGAGAACACTGAAGCTTTCTTT.

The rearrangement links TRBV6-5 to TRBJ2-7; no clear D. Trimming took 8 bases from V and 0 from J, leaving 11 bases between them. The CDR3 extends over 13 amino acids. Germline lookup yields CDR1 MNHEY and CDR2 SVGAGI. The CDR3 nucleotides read TGTGCCAGCGGGAAGGACGTCTCCTACGAGCAGTACTTC. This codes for CASGKDVSYEQYF.

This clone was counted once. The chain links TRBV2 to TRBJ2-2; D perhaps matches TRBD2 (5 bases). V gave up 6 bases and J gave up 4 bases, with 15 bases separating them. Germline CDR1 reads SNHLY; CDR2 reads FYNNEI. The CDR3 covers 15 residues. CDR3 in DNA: TGTGCCAGCAGGCCCACCGGGGTAGGCACCGGGGAGCTGTTTTTT. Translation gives CASRPTGVGTGELFF.

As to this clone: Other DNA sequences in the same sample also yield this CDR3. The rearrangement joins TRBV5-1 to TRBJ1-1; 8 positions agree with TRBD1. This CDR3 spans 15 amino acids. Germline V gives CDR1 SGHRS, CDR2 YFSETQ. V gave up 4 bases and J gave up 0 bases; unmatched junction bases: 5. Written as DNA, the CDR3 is TGCGCCAGCAGCCCAGGACAGGGTATGAACACTGAAGCTTTCTTT. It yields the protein CASSPGQGMNTEAFF.

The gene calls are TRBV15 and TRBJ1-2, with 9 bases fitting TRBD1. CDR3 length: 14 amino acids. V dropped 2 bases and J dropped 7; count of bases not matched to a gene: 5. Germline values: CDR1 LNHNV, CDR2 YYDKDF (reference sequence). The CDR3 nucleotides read TGTGCCACCAGCAGATCGGGACAGGGCGGTGGCTACACCTTC. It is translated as CATSRSGQGGGYTF.

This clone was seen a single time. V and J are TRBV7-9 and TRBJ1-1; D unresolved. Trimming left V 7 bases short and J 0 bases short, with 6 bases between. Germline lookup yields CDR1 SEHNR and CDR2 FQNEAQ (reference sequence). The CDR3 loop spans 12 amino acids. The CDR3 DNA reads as TGTGCCAGCACGAGGGTGAACACTGAAGCTTTCTTT. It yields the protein CASTRVNTEAFF.

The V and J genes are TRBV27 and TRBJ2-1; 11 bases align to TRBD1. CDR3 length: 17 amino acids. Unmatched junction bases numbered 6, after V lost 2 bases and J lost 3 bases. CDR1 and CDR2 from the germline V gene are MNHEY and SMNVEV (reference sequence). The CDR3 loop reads CASSLPRTGGLYNEQFF. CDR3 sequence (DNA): TGTGCCAGCAGTTTACCCAGGACAGGGGGCCTCTACAATGAGCAGTTCTTC.

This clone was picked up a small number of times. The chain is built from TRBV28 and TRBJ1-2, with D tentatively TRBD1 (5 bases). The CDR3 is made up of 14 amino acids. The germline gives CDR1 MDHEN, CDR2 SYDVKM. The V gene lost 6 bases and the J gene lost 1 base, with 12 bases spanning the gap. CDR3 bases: TGTGCCAGCAGACCCGTAGGGGTTAACTATGGCTACACCTTC. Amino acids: CASRPVGVNYGYTF.

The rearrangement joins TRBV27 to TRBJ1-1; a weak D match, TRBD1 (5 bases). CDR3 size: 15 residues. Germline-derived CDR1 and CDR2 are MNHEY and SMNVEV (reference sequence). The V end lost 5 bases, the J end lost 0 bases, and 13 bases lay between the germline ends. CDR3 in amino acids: CASSPLGGLNTEAFF. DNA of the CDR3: TGTGCCAGCAGTCCTCTTGGGGGACTGAACACTGAAGCTTTCTTT.

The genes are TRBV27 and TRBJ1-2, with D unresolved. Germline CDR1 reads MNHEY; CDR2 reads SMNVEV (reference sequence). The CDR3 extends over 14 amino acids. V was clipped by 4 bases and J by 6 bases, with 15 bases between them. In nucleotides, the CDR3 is TGTGCCAGCAGTTGGCGGGGAGGTTATGATGGCTACACCTTC. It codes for CASSWRGGYDGYTF.

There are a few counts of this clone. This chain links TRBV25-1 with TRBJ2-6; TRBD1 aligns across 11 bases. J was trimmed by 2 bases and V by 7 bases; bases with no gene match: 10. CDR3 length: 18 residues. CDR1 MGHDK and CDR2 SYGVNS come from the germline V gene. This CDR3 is CASTEDRGLLTGANVLTF. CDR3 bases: TGTGCCAGCACCGAGGACAGGGGGCTATTGACTGGGGCCAACGTCCTGACTTTC.

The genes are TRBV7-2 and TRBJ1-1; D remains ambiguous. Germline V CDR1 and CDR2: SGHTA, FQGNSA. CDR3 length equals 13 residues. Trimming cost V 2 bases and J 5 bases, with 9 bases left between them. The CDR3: CASSLRVATEAFF. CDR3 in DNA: TGTGCCAGCAGCTTACGGGTCGCGACTGAAGCTTTCTTT.